This entry lists 14 T cell receptor beta chains sequenced from one sample in a study of PD-1 blockade in classical Hodgkin lymphoma. The repertoire was sequenced with immunoSEQ multiplex PCR; TCRdb's copy has only in-frame clones and lacks some. The sample includes over 80,000 clones, around 80% of them seen just once. As for time point: cycle 4 day 1 (C4D1), after 6 weeks of nivolumab. Every one of the patients relapsed after autologous stem cell transplantation (brentuximab vedotin exposure was variable). Sequenced material: peripheral blood mononuclear cells (PBMCs), taken before the fourth cycle of nivolumab. The source of these receptors is a human donor with classical Hodgkin lymphoma.

The CDR3: CASSLSAGSYEQYF. CDR3 bases: TGCGCCAGCAGCTTGTCGGCGGGCAGCTACGAGCAGTACTTC. This chain links TRBV5-1 with TRBJ2-7, with a tentative D call TRBD2 (5 bases). Germline-derived CDR1 and CDR2 are SGHRS and YFSETQ. V dropped 1 base and J dropped 3 bases, with 11 bases sitting between them. CDR3 length: 14 amino acids.

The rearrangement links TRBV6-6 to TRBJ1-5; perhaps TRBD1 as D (5 bases). The CDR3 contains 13 residues. V was shortened by 6 bases and J by 5 bases, with 11 bases between the two germline ends. Germline values: CDR1 MNHNY, CDR2 SVGAGI (reference sequence). The CDR3 sequence is CASSPGGHQPQHF. CDR3 DNA sequence: TGTGCCAGCAGCCCCGGGGGTCATCAGCCCCAGCATTTT.

This clone has a single count. The J gene is TRBJ2-7, the V gene TRBV7-9; D call uncertain. The CDR3 has 14 amino acids. Trimming took off 1 base at V and 0 bases at J, with 7 bases between the two ends. Germline CDR1 is SEHNR and CDR2 is FQNEAQ (reference sequence). The CDR3 region has the DNA TGTGCCAGCAGCTTAGGACATTCCTCCTACGAGCAGTACTTC. Its protein product is CASSLGHSSYEQYF.

Here the CDR3 reads CASSLLAGARTDTQYF. CDR3 sequence (DNA): TGCGCCAGCAGCTTACTAGCGGGGGCACGCACAGATACGCAGTATTTT. This rearrangement joins TRBV5-1 to TRBJ2-3; 11 bases are shared with TRBD2. The CDR3 extends over 16 amino acids. Unmatched junction bases numbered 3, after V lost 2 bases and J lost 1 base. From germline, CDR1 is SGHRS and CDR2 YFSETQ.

This clone was recorded a few times. This chain uses TRBV30 with TRBJ2-1; the D gene is possibly TRBD2 (6 bases). CDR3 length: 15 amino acids. The germline V and J ends were trimmed by 0 bases and 2 bases, with 11 bases remaining between them. CDR1 and CDR2 from the germline V gene are GTSNPN and SVGIG (reference sequence). The CDR3 region is CAWSVGSGAYNEQFF. The DNA of the CDR3 is TGTGCCTGGAGTGTAGGTAGCGGAGCCTACAATGAGCAGTTCTTC.

J is TRBJ1-4 and V is TRBV6-1; the D is unclear. This CDR3 is built from 14 residues. Germline CDR1 MNHNS, CDR2 SASEGT. The V end was cut by 2 bases, the J end by 6 bases, with 10 bases between. CDR3 amino acids: CASSERSLDEKLFF. DNA of the CDR3: TGTGCCAGCAGTGAAAGGTCCTTGGATGAAAAACTGTTTTTT.

The V and J genes are TRBV6-6 and TRBJ1-5, with TRBD1 as a possible D gene (5 bases). V dropped 5 bases and J dropped 7 bases, with 15 bases sitting between them. This CDR3 spans 14 amino acids. Germline V lookup: CDR1 MNHNY, CDR2 SVGAGI (reference sequence). The CDR3 region is CASSPRGSPQPQHF. In DNA, the CDR3 is TGTGCCAGCAGTCCCCGGGGGTCCCCCCAGCCCCAGCATTTT.

This clone has only a few counts. The chain employs TRBV19 and TRBJ1-1; D is unresolved. Germline CDR1 is LNHDA and CDR2 is SQIVND (reference sequence). The germline V and J ends were trimmed by 4 bases and 0 bases, with 9 bases remaining between them. The CDR3 is 14 residues long. CDR3: CASSRQTMNTEAFF. The CDR3 coding sequence is TGTGCCAGTAGTAGGCAGACTATGAACACTGAAGCTTTCTTT.

This rearrangement joins TRBV7-9 to TRBJ1-2; TRBD1 matches 10 bases. CDR3 length: 15 residues. V lost 2 bases to trimming and J lost 8 bases; unmatched junction nucleotides: 8. Germline CDR1 reads SEHNR; CDR2 reads FQNEAQ (reference sequence). As DNA, the CDR3 is TGTGCCAGCAGCTTACGGCAAGGGACAGGGGAGGGCTACACCTTC. Its translation is CASSLRQGTGEGYTF.

This chain links TRBV4-2 with TRBJ1-1; D ambiguous. Germline CDR1 and CDR2: LGHNA and YNFKEQ. There are 13 residues in the CDR3. V was clipped by 3 bases and J by 6 bases, with 11 bases between them. CDR3 region: CASSHKLAPEAFF. The CDR3 DNA follows: TGTGCCAGCAGCCATAAGTTGGCCCCTGAAGCTTTCTTT.

This chain links TRBV5-1 with TRBJ2-7, with TRBD1 matching 7 bases. V shed 3 bases and J 3 bases; nucleotides not matched to a gene: 6. The CDR3 spans 14 residues. In germline, CDR1 is SGHRS, CDR2 YFSETQ. CDR3 loop: CASSSDRADYEQYF. CDR3 in DNA: TGCGCCAGCAGCTCCGACAGGGCGGACTACGAGCAGTACTTC.

The chain carries TRBV6-5 and TRBJ1-2; D gene ambiguous. Germline CDR1 and CDR2: MNHEY and SVGAGI. The CDR3 covers 14 residues. V lost 6 bases to trimming and J lost 8 bases, with 19 bases between them. The CDR3 DNA reads as TGTGCCAGCAGAGTAGGAGCGAGCGGAGGCGGCTACACCTTC. It yields the protein CASRVGASGGGYTF.

The V gene is TRBV19, the J gene TRBJ1-5; D is undetermined. The V end was cut by 2 bases, the J end by 0 bases, with 14 bases between. This CDR3 has 17 residues. The germline CDR1 and CDR2 sequences are LNHDA and SQIVND (reference sequence). DNA of the CDR3: TGTGCCAGTAGTATACCCCGGACGGCTCTTAGCAATCAGCCCCAGCATTTT. It specifies CASSIPRTALSNQPQHF.

In this sample, this clone turned up once. The CDR3 sequence is CASSLVANYGYTF. The DNA for the CDR3 is TGTGCCAGCAGCTTAGTGGCTAACTATGGCTACACCTTC. The chain joins TRBV11-2 to TRBJ1-2; D gene unclear. Trimming shortened V by 1 base and J by 0 bases, and 3 bases separated the two germline ends. The CDR3 contains 13 residues. The germline V gene encodes CDR1 SGHAT and CDR2 FQNNGV.